This T cell receptor beta chain was retrieved from a study of vaccination and CD4 T cells after COVID-19. About the study: Convalescent cases consisted of six males and four females, of whom two were Hispanic.

CDR1 and CDR2 (germline): MNHNS, SASEGT. With V trimmed by 4 bases and J by 7 bases, 8 bases remained unmatched. The CDR3 consists of 15 residues. Regarding this clonotype: Its matching antigen is unknown.

An Oncomine TCR Beta short-read assay was used to sequence the DNA from cultured CD4+ T cells. One entry per CDR3 protein results from TCRdb running MiXCR on the PCR reads. Among 20,000 to 25,000 distinct CDR3 sequences listed, 67% were seen once. Treatment meaning: approximately 10-day PBMC culture with coronavirus spike peptide pools or control peptides (ViraFEST assay). The chain joins TRBV6-1 to TRBJ2-1; 9 positions agree with TRBD2. This sequence originates from a human donor who received a COVID-19 vaccine. This sample comprised CD4+ T cells from blood, cultured in vitro, obtained after SARS-CoV-2 vaccination. This CDR3 is CASSGAGGFGNEQFF. For the CDR3, the DNA is TGTGCCAGCAGTGGAGCGGGGGGTTTCGGGAATGAGCAGTTCTTC.